The following is a TCR beta chain sequence with its context. The data are from a study of T cells in Graves' hyperthyroidism and ophthalmopathy. Amplified TCR beta CDR3 regions derived from RNA transcripts. In the first-round RT-PCR of the TCR CDR3, the HTBI primer set was used. TCRdb reprocessed the multiplex PCR reads via MiXCR and lists one record per CDR3 protein. The profile shows around 490,000 distinct CDR3 sequences, about 20% of them singletons. The CDR3 is 15 residues long. V was cut by 2 bases and J by 5 bases, with 13 bases left in between. The receptor was isolated from a man aged 35 to 55 with Graves' ophthalmopathy. Input material: blood. This chain uses TRBV12-3 or TRBV12-4 with TRBJ2-1, with D unclear. CDR3 sequence: CASSLNQPGNNEQFF. The CDR3 DNA is TGTGCCAGCAGTTTAAACCAGCCTGGCAACAATGAGCAGTTCTTC.